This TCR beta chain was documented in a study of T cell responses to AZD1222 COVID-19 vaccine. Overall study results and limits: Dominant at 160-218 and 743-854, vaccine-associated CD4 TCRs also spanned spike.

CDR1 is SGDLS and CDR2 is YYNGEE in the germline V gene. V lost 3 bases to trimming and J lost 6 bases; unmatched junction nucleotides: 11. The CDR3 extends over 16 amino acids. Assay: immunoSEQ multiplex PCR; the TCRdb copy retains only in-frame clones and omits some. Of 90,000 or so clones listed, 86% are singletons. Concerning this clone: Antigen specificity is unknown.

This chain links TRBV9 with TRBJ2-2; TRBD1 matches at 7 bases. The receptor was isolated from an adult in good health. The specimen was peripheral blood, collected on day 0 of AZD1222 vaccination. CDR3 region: CASSDPDRITPGELFF. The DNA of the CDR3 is TGTGCCAGCAGCGACCCGGACAGGATAACACCCGGGGAGCTGTTTTTT.